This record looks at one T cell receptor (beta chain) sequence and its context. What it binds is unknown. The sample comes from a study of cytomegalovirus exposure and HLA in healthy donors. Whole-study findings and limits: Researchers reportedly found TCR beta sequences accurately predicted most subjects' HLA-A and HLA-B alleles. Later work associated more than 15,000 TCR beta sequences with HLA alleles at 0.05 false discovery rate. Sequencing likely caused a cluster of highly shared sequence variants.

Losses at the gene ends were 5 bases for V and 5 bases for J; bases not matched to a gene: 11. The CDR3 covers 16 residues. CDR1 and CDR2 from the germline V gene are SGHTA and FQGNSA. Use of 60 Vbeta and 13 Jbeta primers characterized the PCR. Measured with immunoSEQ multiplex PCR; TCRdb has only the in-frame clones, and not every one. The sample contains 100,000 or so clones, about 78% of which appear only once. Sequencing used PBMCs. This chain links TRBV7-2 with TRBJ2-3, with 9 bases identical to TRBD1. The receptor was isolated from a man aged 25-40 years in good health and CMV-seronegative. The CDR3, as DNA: TGTGCCAGCAGCCGCGCCGCGGGACAGGGAGAAGATACGCAGTATTTT. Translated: CASSRAAGQGEDTQYF.